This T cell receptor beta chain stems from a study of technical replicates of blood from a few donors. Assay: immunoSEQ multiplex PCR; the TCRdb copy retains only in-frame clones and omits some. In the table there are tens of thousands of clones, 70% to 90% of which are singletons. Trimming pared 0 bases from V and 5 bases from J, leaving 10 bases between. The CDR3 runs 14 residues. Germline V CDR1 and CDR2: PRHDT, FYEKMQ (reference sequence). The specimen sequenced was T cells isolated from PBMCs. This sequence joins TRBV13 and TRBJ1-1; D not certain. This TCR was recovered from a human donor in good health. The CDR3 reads CASSLGPGLTEAFF. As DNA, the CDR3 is TGTGCCAGCAGCTTAGGGCCGGGTCTTACTGAAGCTTTCTTT.